This T cell receptor (beta chain) was identified during a study of blood T cell repertoires in COVID-19. Study background: PBMCs, B-cell-depleted T cells, or T cells were the source of the cDNA or gDNA that made up the material.

The method was immunoSEQ multiplex PCR; TCRdb's version includes in-frame clones alone and lacks a portion of them. The sample contains 130,000 or so clones, approximately 90% of which appear only once. The ends lost 3 bases at V and 11 bases at J; junction bases unmatched: 9. The CDR3 is 14 residues long. Germline V gene sequence: CDR1 MDHEN, CDR2 SYDVKM. This clone was recorded only once. The sequence derives from a man in his 70s with active COVID-19. The sample was peripheral blood. The gene calls are TRBV28 and TRBJ1-1, with 10 nucleotides matching TRBD1. This CDR3 is CASSLPAGQGYAFF. For the CDR3, the DNA is TGTGCCAGCAGTTTGCCCGCGGGACAGGGGTATGCTTTCTTT.